The 10 T cell receptor beta chains reported below all come from one sample, sequenced in a study of blood T cell repertoires in COVID-19 (dated by TCRdb to about 2020). Library prep was done by the immunoSEQ multiplex PCR assay. In its TCRdb copy, this immuneACCESS table keeps in-frame sequences only and misses some clones. Where compared with another copy, unresolved V genes explain less than half of these, and the others have no known cause. For this sample the table gives about 160,000 clones, of which about 83% were detected only once. The ten largest clonotypes hold more than 7.5% of the sample. Sequencing used peripheral blood. These receptor sequences come from a man between 35 and 55 years old who had recovered from COVID-19.

This chain uses TRBV5-1 with TRBJ1-5, with a possible D match to TRBD1 (5 bases). The CDR3 totals 15 residues. V was clipped by 1 base and J by 0 bases, with 8 bases between them. Germline-derived CDR1 and CDR2 are SGHRS and YFSETQ. CDR3 protein: CASSLLGDSNQPQHF. The DNA of the CDR3 is TGCGCCAGCAGCTTGTTAGGGGATAGCAATCAGCCCCAGCATTTT.

The gene calls are TRBV28 and TRBJ1-5; the D gene is possibly TRBD1 (5 bases). Per the germline V gene, CDR1 is MDHEN and CDR2 is SYDVKM. This CDR3 has 12 amino acids. Deletions cut 8 bases from V and 9 bases from J, with 14 bases between. DNA of the CDR3: TGTGCCAGCTTGTCAGGGTTTCTGCCCCAGCATTTT. Its translation is CASLSGFLPQHF.

The J gene is TRBJ2-1, the V gene TRBV7-3, with TRBD2 matching over 7 bases. Germline V gene sequence: CDR1 SGHTA, CDR2 FQGTGA. This CDR3 region has 15 residues. After removal of 1 base from V and 7 bases from J, the junction contained 7 bases not matched to a gene. The DNA for the CDR3 is TGTGCCAGCAGCTTAAGTGGCGGGAGTAAAAATGAGCAGTTCTTC. It is translated as CASSLSGGSKNEQFF. Drawing the rest from reference TRBV7-3 and TRBJ2-1, the complete variable domain is GAGVSQTPSNKVTEKGKYVELRCDPISGHTALYWYRQSLGQGPEFLIYFQGTGAADDSGLPNDRFFAVRPEGSVSTLKIQRTERGDSAVYLCASSLSGGSKNEQFFGPGTRLTVL.

The chain recombines TRBV24-1 with TRBJ2-3; D unclear. Germline V CDR1 and CDR2: KGHDR, SFDVKD. This CDR3 comprises 16 residues. V lost 4 bases and J lost 0, with 13 bases in between. The CDR3 DNA follows: TGTGCCACCAGTGACCAACACCCAAAAAGCACAGATACGCAGTATTTT. This sequence encodes CATSDQHPKSTDTQYF.

J is TRBJ2-5 and V is TRBV5-1; TRBD1 aligns across 8 bases. The V gene's germline CDR1 is SGHRS and CDR2 YFSETQ. This CDR3 comprises 13 residues. V dropped 4 bases and J dropped 4; count of bases not matched to a gene: 3. The CDR3 reads CASSIDRGETQYF. CDR3 DNA: TGCGCCAGCAGCATAGACAGGGGAGAGACCCAGTACTTC.

Regarding this clone: Different DNA sequences within this sample yield the same CDR3. This chain links TRBV7-2 with TRBJ2-7; D remains ambiguous. With 5 bases removed from V and 2 bases from J, the gap between germline ends came to 4 bases. This CDR3 contains 11 residues. Per germline, CDR1 SGHTA and CDR2 FQGNSA. CDR3 sequence: CASSPAYEQYF. CDR3 bases: TGTGCCAGCAGCCCCGCCTACGAGCAGTACTTC.

The chain is built from TRBV4-2 and TRBJ2-7, with TRBD1 as a possible D gene (5 bases). CDR3 size: 15 residues. Germline V gene data show CDR1 as LGHNA and CDR2 as YNFKEQ. Trimming pared 0 bases from V and 5 bases from J, leaving 14 bases between. This CDR3 is CASSQDFVQGNEQYF. CDR3 DNA sequence: TGTGCCAGCAGCCAAGATTTTGTGCAGGGAAACGAGCAGTACTTC.

The chain employs TRBV5-1 and TRBJ2-5; tentative D call: TRBD1 (5 bases). From germline, CDR1 is SGHRS and CDR2 YFSETQ. The CDR3 sequence is 12 residues long. The V gene lost 1 base and the J gene lost 5 bases, with 6 bases spanning the gap. This CDR3 is CASSLKGETQYF. CDR3 coding DNA: TGCGCCAGCAGCTTGAAGGGGGAGACCCAGTACTTC. Full variable domain (remainder filled in from reference TRBV5-1 and TRBJ2-5): KAGVTQTPRYLIKTRGQQVTLSCSPISGHRSVSWYQQTPGQGLQFLFEYFSETQRNKGNFPGRFSGRQFSNSRSEMNVSTLELGDSALYLCASSLKGETQYFGPGTRLLVL.

The CDR3 is CASSPPGQGRTTNEKLFF. The CDR3 coding sequence is TGTGCCAGCAGCCCCCCCGGACAGGGCCGTACAACTAATGAAAAACTGTTTTTT. The V call is TRBV7-2, the J call TRBJ1-4; TRBD1 matches at 8 bases. The trim removed 5 bases at V and 0 bases at J, leaving 11 bases unmatched. The CDR3 totals 18 residues. The germline V gene has CDR1 SGHTA and CDR2 FQGNSA.

This rearrangement joins TRBV6-5 to TRBJ2-7; TRBD1 might be the D (6 bases). The CDR3 is 14 amino acids. V was trimmed by 0 bases and J by 7 bases, leaving 13 bases between them. CDR1 is MNHEY and CDR2 is SVGAGI in the germline V gene. CDR3 residues: CASSYSQGLEEQYF. The CDR3, as DNA: TGTGCCAGCAGTTACTCGCAGGGGCTGGAGGAGCAGTACTTC.